This T cell receptor (beta chain) was sequenced in a study of early T cells in non-severe SARS-CoV-2 infection. This clonotype was detected many times. Its antigen is currently unknown. The protocol attached unique molecular identifiers to individual cDNA molecules. Using its own MiXCR run on the 5' RACE reads, TCRdb lists one record per CDR3 protein. The sample lists tens of thousands of distinct CDR3 sequences, approximately 11% occurring once. Study-wide results and caveats: Using VDJdb, the matching emphasized anti-spike CD8 responses while missing private and CD4 specificities.

This CDR3 contains 12 residues. Germline values: CDR1 GTSNPN, CDR2 SVGIG (reference sequence). The sequenced sample consisted of whole blood. The sequence derives from an adult who was a healthcare worker with PCR-confirmed SARS-CoV-2 infection or an uninfected control (not recorded which). The gene calls are TRBV30 and TRBJ1-5; 10 nucleotides line up with TRBD1. The CDR3: CAVGDRGQPQHF. The CDR3 DNA sequence: TGTGCGGTGGGGGACAGGGGTCAGCCCCAGCATTTT.